Listed here are 5 T cell receptor beta chains from one sample, sequenced in a study of blood T cell repertoires in COVID-19 (dated by TCRdb to about 2020). The library relied on the immunoSEQ multiplex PCR assay. In its TCRdb copy, this immuneACCESS table keeps in-frame sequences only and misses some clones. Where compared with another copy, unresolved V genes explain less than half of these, and the others have no known cause. The sample table shows about 220,000 clones, and roughly 80% are seen once. Of the sample, approximately 1.2% falls within the top ten clones. What was sequenced was PBMCs or T cells enriched from blood (not recorded which). The receptors come from a woman in her 40s with acute COVID-19.

The chain has TRBV10-3 and TRBJ1-2; a possible D gene is TRBD1 (5 bases). The CDR3 is made up of 16 amino acids. V lost 3 bases and J 4 bases, leaving 18 bases between the germline ends. From germline, CDR1 is ENHRY and CDR2 SYGVKD. The CDR3, as DNA: TGTGCCATCAGTGAACCTTCTAGTTCGGGGGGCTATGGCTACACCTTC. It translates to CAISEPSSSGGYGYTF.

The V gene is TRBV27, the J gene TRBJ1-1, with D maybe TRBD1 (6 bases). Deletions cut 5 bases from V and 3 bases from J, with 13 bases between. CDR1 and CDR2 from the germline V gene are MNHEY and SMNVEV (reference sequence). This CDR3 contains 14 residues. CDR3 in amino acids: CASSPSGQYTEAFF. CDR3 nucleotide sequence: TGTGCCAGCAGTCCCTCCGGACAGTACACTGAAGCTTTCTTT.

Concerning this clone: Other DNA sequences in this sample translate to the same CDR3. CDR3 in amino acids: CASRGTGDQPQHF. The DNA for the CDR3 is TGTGCCAGCAGGGGGACAGGCGATCAGCCCCAGCATTTT. The chain has TRBV12-3 or TRBV12-4 and TRBJ1-5; TRBD1 matches at 8 bases. V trimming: 6 bases; J trimming: 5 bases; junction bases outside the gene matches: 3. The CDR3 runs to 13 residues.

This clone has just a few counts. V and J are TRBV6-5 and TRBJ2-5; D is ambiguous. Germline CDR1 reads MNHEY; CDR2 reads SVGAGI. There are 14 residues in the CDR3. Between the trimmed V and J ends, which lost 2 bases and 7 bases, there was a span of 14 bases. CDR3 DNA sequence: TGTGCCAGCAGTTACCAATCCCGGCCAGGGACCCAGTACTTC. Protein: CASSYQSRPGTQYF.

The J gene is TRBJ1-5, the V gene TRBV10-2, with D hard to call. Germline CDR1 and CDR2: WSHSY and SAAADI. The V end was cut by 2 bases, the J end by 7 bases, with 6 bases between. This CDR3 is built from 12 residues. The CDR3 loop is CASSEVGQPQHF. The DNA of the CDR3 is TGCGCCAGCAGTGAGGTCGGGCAGCCCCAGCATTTT.